A single sample is the source of the 8 T cell receptor beta chains below, sequenced in a study of early T cells in non-severe SARS-CoV-2 infection. TCRdb re-derived calls from the 5' RACE reads in MiXCR, one entry per CDR3 protein. This table has 70,000 to 90,000 distinct CDR3 sequences, about 9.4% appearing once. Sequenced material: whole blood, taken at baseline. The receptors derive from an adult who was a healthcare worker with PCR-confirmed SARS-CoV-2 infection or an uninfected control (not recorded which).

This clonotype was observed a few times. The DNA of the CDR3 is TGTGCCAGCCGGCCGGCAGATACGCAGTATTTT. Translating it yields CASRPADTQYF. The V gene is TRBV10-3, the J gene TRBJ2-3; D is unresolved. Germline CDR1 ENHRY, CDR2 SYGVKD. V was trimmed by 10 bases and J by 4 bases, leaving 9 bases between them. This CDR3 spans 11 amino acids.

This clonotype was counted between two and nine times. The V and J genes are TRBV5-5 and TRBJ1-1; maybe TRBD1 (6 bases). Germline loops: CDR1 SGHKS, CDR2 YYEKEE (reference sequence). V was shortened by 2 bases and J by 7 bases, with 15 bases between the two germline ends. The CDR3 contains 14 residues. The CDR3 loop reads CASSFRGGDREAFF. Written as DNA, the CDR3 is TGTGCCAGCAGCTTTCGGGGGGGCGACCGTGAAGCTTTCTTT.

There are a few counts of this clonotype. V usage is TRBV28 and J usage is TRBJ2-7; 8 positions match TRBD1. Germline V gene lookup returns CDR1 MDHEN and CDR2 SYDVKM. The CDR3 sequence is 16 residues long. V was pared by 1 base and J by 5 bases, with 10 bases of the junction left unmatched. The CDR3 loop is CASSLSTDRGWDEQYF. The CDR3 nucleotides are TGTGCCAGCAGTTTATCTACCGACAGGGGTTGGGACGAGCAGTACTTC.

This clonotype has just a few counts. The chain is built from TRBV6-2 or TRBV6-3 and TRBJ2-1; D remains unclear. Germline V gives CDR1 MNHEY, CDR2 SVGEGT. The ends were cut back, 2 bases at V and 4 bases at J, with 15 bases in the middle. CDR3 length: 16 residues. CDR3 amino acids: CASSYGSRNSYNEQFF. The CDR3 DNA reads TGTGCCAGCAGTTACGGATCCCGCAACAGTTACAATGAGCAGTTCTTC.

This clonotype was counted many times. J is TRBJ2-6 and V is TRBV27; possibly TRBD1 for D (6 bases). Trimming pared 4 bases from V and 3 bases from J, leaving 10 bases between. The CDR3 length is 15 residues. In germline, CDR1 is MNHEY, CDR2 SMNVEV (reference sequence). The CDR3 region has the DNA TGTGCCAGCAGTTCTAGGGGGAGTGGGGCCAACGTCCTGACTTTC. Translation: CASSSRGSGANVLTF.

The chain uses TRBV7-3 and TRBJ2-1; 7 bases fit TRBD2. CDR3 length: 13 amino acids. The junction had 7 bases not matched to a gene; V was cut back by 5 bases and J by 9 bases. Germline CDR1 is SGHTA and CDR2 is FQGTGA. The CDR3 spells CASSTSSGSEQFF. CDR3 in DNA: TGTGCCAGCAGCACCTCTAGCGGCAGTGAGCAGTTCTTC.

CDR3 DNA sequence: TGTGCCTGGGGACGGGACCGACCCACTGAAGCTTTCTTT. Translated, it gives CAWGRDRPTEAFF. The chain couples TRBV30 to TRBJ1-1; D may be TRBD1 (5 bases). The CDR3 is 13 residues long. Trimming took 5 bases from V and 4 from J, leaving 14 bases between them. CDR1 GTSNPN and CDR2 SVGIG come from the germline V gene (reference sequence).

This clonotype was seen ten or more times. The rearrangement uses TRBV5-1 and TRBJ2-6; perhaps TRBD1 as D (6 bases). Germline lookup yields CDR1 SGHRS and CDR2 YFSETQ. V shed 0 bases and J shed 0 bases, with 19 bases lying between them. The CDR3 has 20 residues. CDR3 sequence: CASSLGTGTTFPSGANVLTF. The CDR3 DNA follows: TGCGCCAGCAGCTTGGGTACGGGGACAACCTTCCCCTCTGGGGCCAACGTCCTGACTTTC.